Listed below are T cell receptor beta chains from one sample, sequenced in a study of T cell clonotyping in hematopoietic cell transplantation. Using immunoSEQ multiplex PCR, the repertoire was profiled, and TCRdb retains in-frame clones only, with some absent. The repertoire holds under 7,500 clones, with roughly 93% as singletons. The sequenced sample was peripheral blood mononuclear cells, obtained 100 days after allogeneic stem cell transplant. The source is a female patient between 50 and 60 years old who had an allogeneic stem cell transplant from a related donor, so the T cells may come from the graft donor. Some clones in this sample may be carry-over from other donors' samples. Each CDR3 is given with its conserved first and last residue. A D gene is named only where the DNA matches it firmly. Clone size is not always given. Where it is, it says once, few, many or a class for expanded clones.

D gene	V gene	J gene	clone size	CDR3 protein	CDR3 DNA
.	TRBV14	TRBJ2-3	once	CASSPYRGRGTDTQYF	TGTGCCAGCAGCCCCTACCGCGGGCGAGGCACAGATACGCAGTATTTT
TRBD1	TRBV5-6	TRBJ2-7	.	CASTGQGSYEQYF	TGTGCCAGCACCGGACAGGGCTCCTACGAGCAGTACTTC
TRBD1	TRBV27	TRBJ1-5	few	CASSLFRGQGSNQPQHF	TGTGCCAGCAGTTTATTCCGGGGACAGGGGAGCAATCAGCCCCAGCATTTT
.	TRBV4-2	TRBJ2-7	.	CASSRSGSYEQYF	TGTGCCAGCAGCCGTAGCGGATCCTACGAGCAGTACTTC
.	TRBV11-3	TRBJ2-5	.	CASSLGQVKETQYF	TGTGCCAGCAGCTTAGGACAGGTGAAAGAGACCCAGTACTTC
.	TRBV2	TRBJ1-6	.	CASSPGPNSPLHF	TGTGCCAGCAGTCCAGGCCCCAATTCACCCCTCCACTTT
.	TRBV27	TRBJ1-5	.	CASSLGGIGNQPQHF	TGTGCCAGCAGTTTGGGGGGGATCGGCAATCAGCCCCAGCATTTT
.	TRBV10-2	TRBJ1-1	few	CASSEWQGRNTEAFF	TGCGCCAGCAGTGAGTGGCAGGGTAGGAACACTGAAGCTTTCTTT
.	TRBV6-5	TRBJ1-1	.	CATLRGGTKNTEAFF	TGTGCCACCCTGCGCGGAGGGACTAAGAACACTGAAGCTTTCTTT
.	TRBV30	TRBJ1-4	.	CAWTWGRAQINEKLFF	TGTGCCTGGACTTGGGGGAGGGCACAGATTAATGAAAAACTGTTTTTT
.	TRBV7-2	TRBJ2-5	.	CASTLDRARGTQYF	TGTGCCAGCACCTTAGATAGGGCGAGAGGGACCCAGTACTTC
TRBD1	TRBV14	TRBJ1-1	.	CASSQQGATTQGINAEAFF	TGTGCCAGCAGCCAACAGGGGGCTACCACTCAAGGGATTAACGCTGAAGCTTTCTTT
.	TRBV6-5	TRBJ1-5	.	CASSSEYNQPQHF	TGTGCCAGCAGTTCCGAGTACAACCAGCCCCAGCATTTT
.	TRBV5-1	TRBJ2-7	.	CASSLEGGSSYEQYF	TGCGCCAGCAGCTTGGAGGGGGGCTCCTCCTACGAGCAGTACTTC